These 6 T cell receptor beta chains share one sample of origin, sequenced in a study of beta chain features in type 1 diabetes. The sequenced template was cDNA made from the entire isolated RNA. TCRdb keeps only in-frame clones here, not all; method: immunoSEQ multiplex PCR. This sample yields 250,000 to 300,000 clones, of which under 8.5% are seen a single time; more than 0.9% belongs to the top ten. Input material: central memory CD4+ T cells from blood. Receptors were obtained from a woman aged 18-29 years in good health.

At least ten counts were recorded for this clone. The chain recombines TRBV29-1 with TRBJ2-3, with 8 bases identical to TRBD1. After removal of 7 bases from V and 6 bases from J, the junction contained 9 bases not matched to a gene. The CDR3 spans 13 residues. The germline V gene has CDR1 SQVTM and CDR2 ANQGSEA. CDR3 sequence: CSAATGAGDTQYF. In DNA, the CDR3 is TGCAGCGCCGCGACAGGGGCCGGGGATACGCAGTATTTT.

This clone was recorded at least ten times. V is TRBV19 and J is TRBJ2-1; TRBD1 aligns across 7 bases. Trimming took 5 bases from V and 8 from J; bases not matched to a gene: 6. The germline V gene encodes CDR1 LNHDA and CDR2 SQIVND (reference sequence). The CDR3 loop spans 13 amino acids. Here the CDR3 DNA reads TGTGCCAGTAGTCCCAACGACAGGGATGAGCAGTTCTTC. Translated: CASSPNDRDEQFF. The complete variable domain, with remaining parts taken from reference TRBV19 and TRBJ2-1, reads DGGITQSPKYLFRKEGQNVTLSCEQNLNHDAMYWYRQDPGQGLRLIYYSQIVNDFQKGDIAEGYSVSREKKESFPLTVTSAQKNPTAFYLCASSPNDRDEQFFGPGTRLTVL.

The V gene is TRBV10-3, the J gene TRBJ2-1, with TRBD2 identical over 9 bases. With 3 bases clipped from V and 9 bases from J, the junction kept 12 bases outside the gene matches. Germline lookup yields CDR1 ENHRY and CDR2 SYGVKD. The CDR3 is made up of 16 amino acids. The CDR3 region is CAISDIGAGGPSEQFF. The CDR3 bases are TGTGCCATCAGTGACATTGGGGCGGGAGGGCCGAGTGAGCAGTTCTTC.

V gene TRBV20-1 combines with J gene TRBJ2-7; no clear D. Germline V gene lookup returns CDR1 DFQATT and CDR2 SNEGSKA (reference sequence). V lost 4 bases and J 3 bases, leaving 4 bases between the germline ends. This CDR3 contains 10 residues. The CDR3 is CSANGYEQYV. The CDR3 coding sequence is TGCAGTGCTAATGGCTACGAGCAGTACGTC.

V gene TRBV25-1 combines with J gene TRBJ2-7; 8 positions match TRBD1. The length of the CDR3 is 15 residues. Germline CDR1 MGHDK, CDR2 SYGVNS. After removal of 9 bases from V and 3 bases from J, the junction contained 13 bases not matched to a gene. This chain's CDR3 is CASFPADRGDYEQYF. CDR3 nucleotides: TGTGCCAGTTTTCCCGCCGACAGGGGCGACTACGAGCAGTACTTC.

This CDR3 is CASSLAGGPGNTIYF. The CDR3 nucleotides read TGCGCCAGCAGCCTCGCCGGAGGTCCTGGAAACACCATATATTTT. V usage is TRBV4-1 and J usage is TRBJ1-3; D remains ambiguous. Germline CDR1 MGHRA, CDR2 YSYEKL. The CDR3 has 15 amino acids. With 4 bases removed from V and 2 bases from J, the gap between germline ends came to 12 bases.